This T cell receptor beta chain is from a study of radiotherapy plus CTLA-4 blockade in lung cancer. The table came from immunoSEQ multiplex PCR; TCRdb's copy has only in-frame clones and leaves some out. The sample shows approximately 40,000 clones, about 86% of them seen only once. Sequences were derived from peripheral blood, sampled from a patient treated with radiotherapy plus ipilimumab. This receptor was obtained from a human donor with non-small cell lung cancer whose response to radiotherapy plus ipilimumab could not be evaluated.

The CDR3 DNA reads TGTGCCAGCAGTGAAGCGGGGTGGGGACAGAACAATCAGCCCCAGCATTTT. Its translation is CASSEAGWGQNNQPQHF. This chain links TRBV6-1 with TRBJ1-5, with 7 bases that match TRBD1. V gave up 0 bases and J gave up 3 bases; unmatched junction bases: 8. The CDR3 length is 17 residues. Germline V lookup: CDR1 MNHNS, CDR2 SASEGT.